This record concerns one T cell receptor (beta chain) sequence. Its antigen remains unidentified. This record belongs to a study of response to subunit inactivated influenza vaccine. General study results and limits: With each seasonal influenza vaccination, the authors suggested, few new T cells are recruited.

One entry per CDR3 protein results from TCRdb running MiXCR on the RT-PCR reads. The sample lists 800,000 to 1,000,000 distinct CDR3 sequences; less than 25% were seen once. The CDR3 loop spans 14 amino acids. From germline, CDR1 is ENHRY and CDR2 SYGVKD. The ends lost 5 bases at V and 3 bases at J; junction bases unmatched: 5. The chain uses TRBV10-3 and TRBJ2-3; the match to TRBD1 covers 7 bases. Sequencing was performed on PBMCs from blood, taken 4 to 6 days after vaccination. The TCR sequence derives from a man aged 50-60 years who received an inactivated influenza vaccine. CDR3 region: CAISTTGRTDTQYF. The CDR3, as DNA: TGTGCCATCAGTACGACAGGGCGGACAGATACGCAGTATTTT.